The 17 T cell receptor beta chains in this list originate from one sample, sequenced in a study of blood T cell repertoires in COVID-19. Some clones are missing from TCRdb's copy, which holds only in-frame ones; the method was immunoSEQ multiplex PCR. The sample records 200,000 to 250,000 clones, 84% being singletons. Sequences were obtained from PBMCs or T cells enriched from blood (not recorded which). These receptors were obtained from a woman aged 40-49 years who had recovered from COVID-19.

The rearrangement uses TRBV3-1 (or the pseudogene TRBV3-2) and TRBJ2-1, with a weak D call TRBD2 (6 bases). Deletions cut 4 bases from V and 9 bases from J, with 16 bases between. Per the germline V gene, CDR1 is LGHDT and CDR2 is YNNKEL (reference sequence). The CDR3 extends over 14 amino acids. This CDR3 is CASSPRLGAVEQFF. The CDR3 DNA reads TGTGCCAGCAGCCCCAGACTAGGTGCCGTTGAGCAGTTCTTC.

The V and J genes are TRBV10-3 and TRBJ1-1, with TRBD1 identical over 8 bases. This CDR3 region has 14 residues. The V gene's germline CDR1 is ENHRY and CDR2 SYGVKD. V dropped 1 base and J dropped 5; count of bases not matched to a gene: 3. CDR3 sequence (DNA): TGTGCCATCAGTGAGTTCACAGGGGGGACTGAAGCTTTCTTT. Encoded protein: CAISEFTGGTEAFF.

Written as DNA, the CDR3 is TGTGCCAGCAGCTTGAAAGGGGTGGGTCAGCCCCAGCATTTT. Its translation: CASSLKGVGQPQHF. The chain combines TRBV7-2 with TRBJ1-5; possibly TRBD1 for D (5 bases). The CDR3 contains 14 residues. Trimming pared 3 bases from V and 6 bases from J, leaving 12 bases between. Germline CDR1 reads SGHTA; CDR2 reads FQGNSA. Based on the CDR3 plus reference TRBV7-2 and TRBJ1-5, the full variable domain is GAGVSQSPSNKVTEKGKDVELRCDPISGHTALYWYRQSLGQGLEFLIYFQGNSAPDKSGLPSDRFSAERTGGSVSTLTIQRTQQEDSAVYLCASSLKGVGQPQHFGDGTRLSIL.

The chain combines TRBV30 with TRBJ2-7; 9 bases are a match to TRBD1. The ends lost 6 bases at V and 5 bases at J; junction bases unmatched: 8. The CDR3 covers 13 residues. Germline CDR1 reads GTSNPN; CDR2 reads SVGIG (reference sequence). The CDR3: CACPGQGPDEQYF. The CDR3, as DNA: TGTGCCTGTCCGGGACAGGGTCCTGACGAGCAGTACTTC. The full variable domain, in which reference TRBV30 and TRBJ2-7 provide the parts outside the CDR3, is SQTIHQWPATLVQPVGSPLSLECTVEGTSNPNLYWYRQAAGRGLQLLFYSVGIGQISSEVPQNLSASRPQDRQFILSSKKLLLSDSGFYLCACPGQGPDEQYFGPGTRLTVT.

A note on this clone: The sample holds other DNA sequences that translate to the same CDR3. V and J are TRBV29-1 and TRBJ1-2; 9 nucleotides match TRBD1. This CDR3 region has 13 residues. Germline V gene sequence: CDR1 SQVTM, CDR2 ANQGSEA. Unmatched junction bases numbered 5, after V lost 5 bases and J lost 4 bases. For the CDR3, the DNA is TGCAGCGTTAGGACAGGGGAAGGCTATGGCTACACCTTC. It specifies CSVRTGEGYGYTF.

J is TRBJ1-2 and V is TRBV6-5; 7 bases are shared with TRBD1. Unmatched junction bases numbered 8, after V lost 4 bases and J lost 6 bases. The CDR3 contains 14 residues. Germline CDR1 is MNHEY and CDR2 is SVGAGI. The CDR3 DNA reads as TGTGCCAGCAGTTCACCGACAGGGAGCGATGGCTACACCTTC. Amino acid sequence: CASSSPTGSDGYTF.

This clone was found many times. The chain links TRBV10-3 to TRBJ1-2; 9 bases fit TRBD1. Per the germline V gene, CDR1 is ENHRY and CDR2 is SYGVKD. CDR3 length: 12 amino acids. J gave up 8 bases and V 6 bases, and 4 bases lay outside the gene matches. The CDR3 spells CAISRQGEGYTF. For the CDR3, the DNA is TGTGCCATCAGCCGACAGGGGGAGGGCTACACCTTC.

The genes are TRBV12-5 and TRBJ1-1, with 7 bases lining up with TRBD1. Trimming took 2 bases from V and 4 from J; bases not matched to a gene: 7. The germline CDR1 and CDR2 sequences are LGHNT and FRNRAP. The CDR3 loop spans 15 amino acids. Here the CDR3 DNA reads TGTGCTAGTGGTTTGAAAGGGGGCGCATTCACTGAAGCTTTCTTT. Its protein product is CASGLKGGAFTEAFF.

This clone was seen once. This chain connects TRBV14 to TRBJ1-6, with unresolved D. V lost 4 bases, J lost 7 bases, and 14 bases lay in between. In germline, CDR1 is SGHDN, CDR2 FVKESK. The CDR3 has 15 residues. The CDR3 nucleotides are TGTGCCAGCAGCCCCCGGGCAGGAGGCAATTCACCCCTCCACTTT. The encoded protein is CASSPRAGGNSPLHF.

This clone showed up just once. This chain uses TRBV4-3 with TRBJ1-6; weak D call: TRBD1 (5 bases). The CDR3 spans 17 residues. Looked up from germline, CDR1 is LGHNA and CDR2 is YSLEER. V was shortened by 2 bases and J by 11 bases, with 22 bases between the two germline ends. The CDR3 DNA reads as TGCGCCAGCAGCCAAATCAGGGCGCTTGGTGATGGAGCACCCCTCCACTTT. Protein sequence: CASSQIRALGDGAPLHF.

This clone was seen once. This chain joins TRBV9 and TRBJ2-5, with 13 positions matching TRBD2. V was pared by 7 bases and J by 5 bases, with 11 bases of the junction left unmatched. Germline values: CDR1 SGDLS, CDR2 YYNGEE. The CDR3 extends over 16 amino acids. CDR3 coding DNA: TGTGCCAGCGGAACTGGACTAGCGGGAGTATACGAGACCCAGTACTTC. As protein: CASGTGLAGVYETQYF.

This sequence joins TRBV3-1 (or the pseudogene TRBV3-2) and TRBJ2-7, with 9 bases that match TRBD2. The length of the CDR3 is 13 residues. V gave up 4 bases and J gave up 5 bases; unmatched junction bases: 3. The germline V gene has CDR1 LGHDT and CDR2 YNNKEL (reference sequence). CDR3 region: CASSPGLADEQYF. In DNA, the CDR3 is TGTGCCAGCAGCCCGGGACTAGCTGACGAGCAGTACTTC.

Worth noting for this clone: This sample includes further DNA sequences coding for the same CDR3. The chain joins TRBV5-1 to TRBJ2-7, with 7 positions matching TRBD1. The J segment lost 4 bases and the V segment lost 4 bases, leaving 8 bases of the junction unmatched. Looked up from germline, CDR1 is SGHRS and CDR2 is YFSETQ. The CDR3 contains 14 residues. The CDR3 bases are TGCGCCAGCAGCCCGGGGACAGCTTCTTACGAGCAGTACTTC. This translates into CASSPGTASYEQYF.

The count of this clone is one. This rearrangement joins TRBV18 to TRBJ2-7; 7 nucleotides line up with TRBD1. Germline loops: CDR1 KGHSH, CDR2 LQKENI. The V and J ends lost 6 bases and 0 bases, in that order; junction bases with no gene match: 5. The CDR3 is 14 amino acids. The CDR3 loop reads CASSLDRNSYEQYF. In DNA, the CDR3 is TGTGCCAGCTCCTTGGACAGGAACTCCTACGAGCAGTACTTC.

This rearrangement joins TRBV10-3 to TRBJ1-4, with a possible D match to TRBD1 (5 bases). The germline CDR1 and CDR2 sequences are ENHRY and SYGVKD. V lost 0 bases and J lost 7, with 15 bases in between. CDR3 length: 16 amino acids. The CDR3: CAISESRAGSSEKLFF. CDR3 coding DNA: TGTGCCATCAGTGAGTCCAGGGCAGGGTCTAGTGAAAAACTGTTTTTT.

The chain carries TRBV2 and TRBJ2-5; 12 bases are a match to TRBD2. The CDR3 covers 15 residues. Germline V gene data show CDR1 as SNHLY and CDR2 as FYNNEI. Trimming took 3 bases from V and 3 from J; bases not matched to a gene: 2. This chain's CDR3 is CASSELAGGEETQYF. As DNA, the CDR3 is TGTGCCAGCAGTGAGCTAGCGGGAGGGGAAGAGACCCAGTACTTC.

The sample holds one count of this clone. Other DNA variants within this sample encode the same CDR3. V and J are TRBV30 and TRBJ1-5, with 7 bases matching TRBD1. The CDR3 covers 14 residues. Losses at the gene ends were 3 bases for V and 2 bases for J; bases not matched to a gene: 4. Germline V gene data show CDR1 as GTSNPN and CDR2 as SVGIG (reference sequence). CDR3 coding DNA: TGTGCCTGGAGCGAAGGACAGGGCAATCAGCCCCAGCATTTT. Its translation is CAWSEGQGNQPQHF.